This section outlines one T cell receptor beta chain sequence together with its context. This sample was taken from a study of identical twins. One entry per CDR3 protein, called by TCRdb with MiXCR from the 5' RACE reads. The data contain under 800,000 distinct CDR3 sequences, 21% of them seen just once; the ten biggest clones take up 4% to 5.5%. The sample also formed part of further work on T cells expressing NK-cell markers.

This receptor was obtained from a woman aged 18-29 years in good health. The sequenced sample was PBMCs.

The CDR3 loop is CASRGAQTYEQYF. The CDR3 DNA sequence: TGCGCCAGCCGGGGGGCACAGACCTACGAGCAGTACTTC. The chain recombines TRBV5-1 with TRBJ2-7; D might be TRBD2 (7 bases). V was pared by 7 bases and J by 2 bases, with 13 bases between. This CDR3 spans 13 amino acids. Germline CDR1 is SGHRS and CDR2 is YFSETQ.